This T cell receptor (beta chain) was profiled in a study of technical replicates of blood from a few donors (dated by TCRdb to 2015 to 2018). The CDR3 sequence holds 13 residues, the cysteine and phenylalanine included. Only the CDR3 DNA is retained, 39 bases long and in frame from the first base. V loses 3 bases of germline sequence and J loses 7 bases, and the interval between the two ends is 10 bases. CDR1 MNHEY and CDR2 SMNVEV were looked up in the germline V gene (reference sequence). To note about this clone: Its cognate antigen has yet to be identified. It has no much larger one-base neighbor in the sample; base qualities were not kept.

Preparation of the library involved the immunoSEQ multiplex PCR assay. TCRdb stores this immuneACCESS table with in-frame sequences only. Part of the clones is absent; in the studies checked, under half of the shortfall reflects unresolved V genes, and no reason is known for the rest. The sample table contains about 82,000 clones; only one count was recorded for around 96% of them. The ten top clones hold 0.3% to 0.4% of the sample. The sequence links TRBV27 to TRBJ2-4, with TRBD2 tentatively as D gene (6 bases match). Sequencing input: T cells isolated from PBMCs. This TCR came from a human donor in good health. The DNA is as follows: TGTGCCAGCAGTTTTTTCGGGGGTAACATTCAGTACTTC. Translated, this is CASSFFGGNIQYF.